In this sample, the clone carrying this TCR beta chain turned up once. Per the germline V gene, CDR1 is SGHDN and CDR2 is FVKESK. The CDR3 length is 15 residues. Deletions cut 4 bases from V and 6 bases from J, with 17 bases between. The method was immunoSEQ multiplex PCR; TCRdb's version includes in-frame clones alone and lacks a portion of them. The sample carries 90,000 to 100,000 clones, 90% recorded once. These data belong to a study of blood T cell repertoires in COVID-19. On the study more broadly: Sources were T cells, B-cell-depleted T cells, or PBMCs; the material itself was cDNA or gDNA.

The rearrangement uses TRBV14 and TRBJ2-3; tentative D call: TRBD1 (8 bases). Input material: peripheral blood. The clonotype was recovered from a man aged 50 to 59 with acute or convalescent COVID-19. The CDR3 sequence: CASSPVVQGGDTQYF. The DNA for the CDR3 is TGTGCCAGCAGCCCCGTGGTACAGGGGGGGGATACGCAGTATTTT.